This TCR beta chain was identified during a study of T cells in Graves' hyperthyroidism and ophthalmopathy (dated by TCRdb to the late 2010s). Regarding the study in general: Peripheral blood samples were taken at initial diagnosis, before any treatment was given. Prospective prediction of ophthalmopathy was tested in an independent validation cohort consisting of about 19 hyperthyroidism patients and around 17 patients who later progressed to ophthalmopathy. The roughly 90 discovery patients were divided at random into training and test sets in a 7:3 ratio. The paper reports TCR Vbeta CDR3 sequencing of over 130 peripheral blood samples: some 44 ophthalmopathy, fewer than 85 hyperthyroidism and around 17 progressor patients. To identify distinguishing TCR V-J signatures, a discovery cohort of around 100 patients was used, comprising approximately 40 with Graves' ophthalmopathy and about 59 with stable Graves' hyperthyroidism. Once sampling was done, hyperthyroidism patients were given methimazole at a starting dose of 30 mg daily, whereas ophthalmopathy patients were given high-dose intravenous methylprednisolone. The study also compared thyroid tissue and blood T-cell repertoires from about six Graves' hyperthyroidism patients. General conclusions and limits of the study: A 13 V-J signature model separated ophthalmopathy from stable hyperthyroidism, with around 88% sensitivity and 81% to 83% specificity in cross-validation and 80%/75% in testing. Most expanded thyroid clonotypes (frequency above 0.001) were also found in blood, which suggests that blood repertoires may mirror thyroid immune responses. In validation, the model predicted progression to ophthalmopathy with around 71% sensitivity and approximately 78% specificity, a median of around six months before onset. Sample size was not statistically predetermined, and blinding of investigators to group allocation was not performed.

The CDR3 covers 16 residues, taking in both the cysteine and the phenylalanine. Just CDR3 DNA is preserved here, 48 bases in frame from base 1. V was cut back by 1 base and J by 3 bases, leaving a gap of 13 bases between them. The germline V gene gives CDR1 as KGHSH and CDR2 as LQKENI. This clonotype was recorded at least ten times. The antigen it binds to is not known. The input lacks base qualities; no much larger clone sits a single base away. Stable Graves' hyperthyroidism was defined as the absence of progression to ophthalmopathy over 18 months of follow-up. Hyperthyroidism patients were aged 18 to 65 years and newly diagnosed, with disease duration of less than 2 months. Exclusion was applied to patients with uncontrolled infections, other autoimmune diseases, pregnancy or lactation. Clinical symptoms, serum thyroxine and TRAb, thyroid ultrasound, and orbital computed tomography formed the basis for the diagnoses. PBMCs were separated from 10 ml of fresh peripheral blood using Ficoll-Paque density gradient centrifugation. Total RNA was extracted using Trizol reagent, and RNA quality was assessed on an Agilent 2100 Bioanalyzer.

The TCR beta CDR3 regions were amplified from RNA transcripts. The TCR CDR3 was subjected to a first round of RT-PCR using the HTBI primer set and the Qiagen OneStep RT-PCR kit. Libraries were constructed in a second round of multiplex PCR, after which size selection and purification were carried out. The libraries were sequenced on an Illumina HiSeq2000 using paired-end 100 bp reads. The original methods were these. SOAPnuke was used to process the raw data, with reads discarded if the reads contained adapters or uncalled bases, had a mean Phred below 15, or lacked an exact constant-primer or identifier match. COPE v1.2.5 was used to merge high-quality paired reads, and clonotypes were defined as unique nucleotide sequences. MiTCR v1.1 was used to align clonotypes to the IMGT TRBV, TRBD and TRBJ reference segments. The analysis was restricted to V-J combinations with a frequency above 0.0001, which together covered roughly 99% of the repertoires. A TCS score was defined as the ratio of F50 (clonal expansion) to E x V (chaos), with BLOSUM62-based TCRdist applied between CDR3 peptides within each V-J. Welch's t-statistics and random forest reduced 500 to 650 V-J features to around 14, which were used in a naive Bayes classifier (R e1071). Clones were called with MiXCR by TCRdb after fastp trimmed the public reads at Q25, and only in-frame beta chains were retained. Each entry is one CDR3 protein sequence, shown with its most common DNA and genes. The V and J calls and clone size are TCRdb's, not the authors'. The sample contains some 500,000 distinct CDR3 sequences, about 15% of them found a single time. The top ten constitute around 17% of the sample.

Sequenced input: blood. The rearrangement combines TRBV18 with TRBJ2-1, with the D gene call left open. The source of this sequence is a woman in her late teens or twenties with Graves' hyperthyroidism. The CDR3 here reads CASSPQAGLGYNEQFF. The DNA sequence is TGTGCCAGCTCACCACAAGCAGGCCTGGGCTACAATGAGCAGTTCTTC.